This T cell receptor (beta chain) stems from a study of beta chain features in type 1 diabetes. Isolated RNA was reverse transcribed in full, so expressed TCRB transcripts were sequenced. Method: immunoSEQ multiplex PCR; TCRdb's copy keeps in-frame clones and lacks some. The repertoire has 250,000 or so clones, about a fifth of them found once; the top ten carry around 0.03%. Concerning this clone: Its antigen is not known. Other DNA sequences in the sample encode the same CDR3.

Findings of the study overall: In cDNA sequencing, cells with high TCR expression could be over-represented. When Type 1 diabetes patients were examined, their TCRB CDR3s proved moderately but significantly shorter in all four CD4+ subsets. Within patients, naive, central memory and Treg TCRB repertoires seemed more similar than within healthy donors.

The V end lost 7 bases, the J end lost 3 bases, and 12 bases lay between the germline ends. This CDR3 comprises 12 residues. Germline-derived CDR1 and CDR2 are SQVTM and ANQGSEA. The clonotype was recovered from a middle-aged woman with type 1 diabetes. The rearrangement links TRBV29-1 to TRBJ1-1; D may be TRBD1 (5 bases). The sequencing sample was made of naive CD4+ T cells from blood. CDR3 sequence reads: CSARQGDTEAFF. CDR3 DNA: TGCAGCGCGAGACAAGGGGACACTGAAGCTTTCTTT.